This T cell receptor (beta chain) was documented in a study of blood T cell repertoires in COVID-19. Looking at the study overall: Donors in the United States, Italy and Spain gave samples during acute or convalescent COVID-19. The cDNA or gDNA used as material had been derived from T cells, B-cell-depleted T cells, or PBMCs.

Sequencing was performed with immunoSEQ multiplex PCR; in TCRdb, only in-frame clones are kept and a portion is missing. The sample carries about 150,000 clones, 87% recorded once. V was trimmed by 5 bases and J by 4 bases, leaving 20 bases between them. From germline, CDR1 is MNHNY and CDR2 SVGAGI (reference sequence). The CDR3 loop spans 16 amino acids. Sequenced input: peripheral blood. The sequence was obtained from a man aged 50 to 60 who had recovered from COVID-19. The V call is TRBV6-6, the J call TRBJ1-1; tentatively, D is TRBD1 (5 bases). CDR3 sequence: CASSNALSGLGTEAFF. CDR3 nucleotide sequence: TGTGCCAGCAGTAACGCCCTATCAGGGCTAGGCACTGAAGCTTTCTTT.